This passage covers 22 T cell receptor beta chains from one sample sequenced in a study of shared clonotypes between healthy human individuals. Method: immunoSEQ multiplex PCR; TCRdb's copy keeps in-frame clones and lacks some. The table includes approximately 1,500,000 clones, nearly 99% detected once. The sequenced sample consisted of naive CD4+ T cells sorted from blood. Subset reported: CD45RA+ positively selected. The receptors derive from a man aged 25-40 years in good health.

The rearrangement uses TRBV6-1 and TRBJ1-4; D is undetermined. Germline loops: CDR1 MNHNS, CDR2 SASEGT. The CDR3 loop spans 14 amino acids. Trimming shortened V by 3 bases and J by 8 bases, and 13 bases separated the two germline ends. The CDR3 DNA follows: TGTGCCAGCAGTGACTCCGTAGGATGGGAAAAACTGTTTTTT. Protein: CASSDSVGWEKLFF.

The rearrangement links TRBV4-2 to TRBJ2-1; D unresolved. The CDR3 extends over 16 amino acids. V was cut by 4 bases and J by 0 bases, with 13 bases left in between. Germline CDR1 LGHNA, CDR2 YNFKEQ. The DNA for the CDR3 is TGTGCCAGCAGCCCCCTAGACCCTTCCTCCTACAATGAGCAGTTCTTC. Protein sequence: CASSPLDPSSYNEQFF.

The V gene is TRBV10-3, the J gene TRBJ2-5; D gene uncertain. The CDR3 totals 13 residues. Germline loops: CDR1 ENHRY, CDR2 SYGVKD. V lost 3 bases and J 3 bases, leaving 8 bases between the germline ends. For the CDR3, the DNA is TGTGCCATCAGTGATGGCAGAAAAGAGACCCAGTACTTC. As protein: CAISDGRKETQYF.

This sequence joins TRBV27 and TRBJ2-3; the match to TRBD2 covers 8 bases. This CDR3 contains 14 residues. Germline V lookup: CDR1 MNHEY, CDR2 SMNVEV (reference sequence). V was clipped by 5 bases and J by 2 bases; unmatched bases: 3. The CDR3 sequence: CASSPSGYTDTQYF. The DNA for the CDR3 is TGTGCCAGCAGTCCTAGCGGGTACACAGATACGCAGTATTTT.

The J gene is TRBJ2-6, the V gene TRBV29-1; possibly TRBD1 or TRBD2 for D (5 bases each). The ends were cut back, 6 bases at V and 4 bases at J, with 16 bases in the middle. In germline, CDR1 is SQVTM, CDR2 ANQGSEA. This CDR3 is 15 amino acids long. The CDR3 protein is CSVGVTGVGANVLTF. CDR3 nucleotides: TGCAGCGTCGGGGTCACAGGTGTGGGGGCCAACGTCCTGACTTTC.

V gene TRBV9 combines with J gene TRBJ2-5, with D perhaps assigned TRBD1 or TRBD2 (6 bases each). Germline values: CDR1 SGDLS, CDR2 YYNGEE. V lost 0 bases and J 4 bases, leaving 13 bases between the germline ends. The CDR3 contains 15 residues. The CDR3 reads CASSVVSGAVETQYF. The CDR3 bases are TGTGCCAGCAGCGTAGTTTCGGGGGCGGTAGAGACCCAGTACTTC.

CDR3 sequence: CSVVPLGTLSYEQYF. The CDR3 coding sequence is TGCAGCGTTGTCCCTCTCGGGACATTATCCTACGAGCAGTACTTC. This chain connects TRBV29-1 to TRBJ2-7, with D possibly TRBD1 on 6 matching bases. The V gene lost 4 bases and the J gene lost 1 base, with 17 bases spanning the gap. The CDR3 is made up of 15 amino acids. The germline V gene encodes CDR1 SQVTM and CDR2 ANQGSEA.

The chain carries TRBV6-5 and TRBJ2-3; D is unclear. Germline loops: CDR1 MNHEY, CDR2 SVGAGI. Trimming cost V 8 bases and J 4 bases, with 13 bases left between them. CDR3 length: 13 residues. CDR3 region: CASRRFAADTQYF. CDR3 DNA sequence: TGTGCCAGCCGGCGCTTTGCGGCAGATACGCAGTATTTT.

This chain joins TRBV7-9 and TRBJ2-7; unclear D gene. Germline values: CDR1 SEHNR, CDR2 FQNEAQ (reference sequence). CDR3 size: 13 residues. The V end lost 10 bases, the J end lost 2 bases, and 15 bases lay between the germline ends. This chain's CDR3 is CATSPATAYEQYF. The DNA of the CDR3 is TGTGCCACCTCACCTGCGACGGCCTACGAGCAGTACTTC.

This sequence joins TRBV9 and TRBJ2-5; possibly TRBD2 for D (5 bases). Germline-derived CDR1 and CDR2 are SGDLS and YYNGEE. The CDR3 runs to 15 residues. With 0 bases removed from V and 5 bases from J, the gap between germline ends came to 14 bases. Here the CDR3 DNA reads TGTGCCAGCAGCGTAGCGGTCACGGGGTCTGAGACCCAGTACTTC. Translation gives CASSVAVTGSETQYF.

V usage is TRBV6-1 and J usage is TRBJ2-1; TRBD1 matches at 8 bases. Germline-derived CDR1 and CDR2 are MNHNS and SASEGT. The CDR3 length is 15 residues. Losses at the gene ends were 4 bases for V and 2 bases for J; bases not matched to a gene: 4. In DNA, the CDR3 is TGTGCCAGCAGTGCGGACAGGGTAGCCTACAATGAGCAGTTCTTC. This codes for CASSADRVAYNEQFF.

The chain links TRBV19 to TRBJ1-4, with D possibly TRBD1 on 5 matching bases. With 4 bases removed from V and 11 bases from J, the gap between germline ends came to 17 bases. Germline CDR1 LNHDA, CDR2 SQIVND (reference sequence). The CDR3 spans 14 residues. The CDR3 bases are TGTGCCAGTAGTAGATGGGACCCCAAGCCTAAACTGTTTTTT. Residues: CASSRWDPKPKLFF.

This CDR3 is CASNMVGTAYYEQYF. The CDR3 nucleotides are TGTGCCAGCAACATGGTGGGGACAGCGTACTACGAGCAGTACTTC. The chain employs TRBV7-8 and TRBJ2-7; 7 bases are shared with TRBD1. The germline V gene encodes CDR1 SGHVS and CDR2 FQNEAQ. After removal of 7 bases from V and 3 bases from J, the junction contained 12 bases not matched to a gene. The CDR3 sequence is 15 residues long.

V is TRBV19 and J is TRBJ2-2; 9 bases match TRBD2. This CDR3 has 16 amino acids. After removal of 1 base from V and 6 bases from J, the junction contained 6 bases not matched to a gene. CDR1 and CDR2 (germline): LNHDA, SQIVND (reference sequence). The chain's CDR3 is CASSIVAGGPSGELFF. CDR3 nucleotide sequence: TGTGCCAGTAGTATAGTTGCGGGAGGGCCTTCCGGGGAGCTGTTTTTT. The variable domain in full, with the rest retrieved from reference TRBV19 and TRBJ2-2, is DGGITQSPKYLFRKEGQNVTLSCEQNLNHDAMYWYRQDPGQGLRLIYYSQIVNDFQKGDIAEGYSVSREKKESFPLTVTSAQKNPTAFYLCASSIVAGGPSGELFFGEGSRLTVL.

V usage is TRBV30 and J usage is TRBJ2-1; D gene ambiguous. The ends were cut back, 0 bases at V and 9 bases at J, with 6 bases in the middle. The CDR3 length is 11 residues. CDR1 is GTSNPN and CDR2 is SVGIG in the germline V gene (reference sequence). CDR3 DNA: TGTGCCTGGAGTGTCTCTGCTGAGCAGTTCTTC. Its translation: CAWSVSAEQFF.

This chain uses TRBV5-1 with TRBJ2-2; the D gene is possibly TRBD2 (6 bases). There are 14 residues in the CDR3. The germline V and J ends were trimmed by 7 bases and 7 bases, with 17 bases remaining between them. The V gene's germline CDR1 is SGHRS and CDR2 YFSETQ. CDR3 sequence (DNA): TGCGCCAGCGGCCGGGACCGGGACTTCGGGGAGCTGTTTTTT. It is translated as CASGRDRDFGELFF.

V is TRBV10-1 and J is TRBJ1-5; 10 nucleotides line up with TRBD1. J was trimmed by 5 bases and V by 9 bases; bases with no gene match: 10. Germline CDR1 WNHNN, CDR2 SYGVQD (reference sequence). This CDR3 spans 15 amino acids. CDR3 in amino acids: CARVTGGDPDQPQHF. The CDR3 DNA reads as TGCGCCAGGGTGACAGGGGGCGATCCCGATCAGCCCCAGCATTTT.

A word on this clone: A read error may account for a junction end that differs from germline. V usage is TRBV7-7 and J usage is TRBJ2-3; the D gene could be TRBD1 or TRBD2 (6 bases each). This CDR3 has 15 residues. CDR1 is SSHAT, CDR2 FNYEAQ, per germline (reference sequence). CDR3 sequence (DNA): TGTGCTAGCAGCTTAGGGGAGGCCCAGGGGGATACGCAGTATTTT. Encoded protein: CASSLGEAQGDTQYF.

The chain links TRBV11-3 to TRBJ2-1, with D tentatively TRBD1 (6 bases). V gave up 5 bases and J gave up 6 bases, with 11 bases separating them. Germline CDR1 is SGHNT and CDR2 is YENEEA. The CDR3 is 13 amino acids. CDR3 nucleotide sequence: TGTGCCAGCAGCAAAACAGGGTTCAATGAGCAGTTCTTC. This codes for CASSKTGFNEQFF.

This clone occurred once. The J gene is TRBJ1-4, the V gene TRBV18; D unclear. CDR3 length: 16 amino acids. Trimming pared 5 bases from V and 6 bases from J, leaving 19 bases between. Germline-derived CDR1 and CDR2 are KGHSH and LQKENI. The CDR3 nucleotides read TGTGCCAGCTCAATCCTAGACACGGGAGGAGATGAAAAACTGTTTTTT. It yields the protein CASSILDTGGDEKLFF.

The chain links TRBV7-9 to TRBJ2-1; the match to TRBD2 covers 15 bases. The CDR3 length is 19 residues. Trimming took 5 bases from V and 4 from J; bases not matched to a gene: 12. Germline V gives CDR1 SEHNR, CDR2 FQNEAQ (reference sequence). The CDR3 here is CASSLYAGLAGGAYNEQFF. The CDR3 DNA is TGTGCCAGCAGCCTGTACGCGGGACTAGCGGGAGGTGCGTACAATGAGCAGTTCTTC.

Here the CDR3 DNA reads TGTGCCAGCAGTCAAAACACGGGAGATACGCAGTATTTT. As protein: CASSQNTGDTQYF. The chain links TRBV27 to TRBJ2-3; D not resolved. V lost 5 bases and J lost 5, with 11 bases in between. This CDR3 contains 13 residues. Germline-derived CDR1 and CDR2 are MNHEY and SMNVEV (reference sequence).